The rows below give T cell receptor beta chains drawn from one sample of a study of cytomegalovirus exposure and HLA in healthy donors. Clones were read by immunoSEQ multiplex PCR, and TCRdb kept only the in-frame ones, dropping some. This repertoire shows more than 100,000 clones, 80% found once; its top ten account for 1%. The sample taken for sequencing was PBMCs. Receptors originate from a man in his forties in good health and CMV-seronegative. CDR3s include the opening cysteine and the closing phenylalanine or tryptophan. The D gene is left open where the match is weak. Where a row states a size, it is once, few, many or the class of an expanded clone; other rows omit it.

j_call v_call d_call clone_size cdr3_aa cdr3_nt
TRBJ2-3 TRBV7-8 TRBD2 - CASSSLPGLVSGTQYF TGTGCCAGCAGCTCTCTCCCGGGACTAGTATCAGGTACGCAGTATTTT
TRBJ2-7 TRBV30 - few CAWSGGYEQYF TGTGCCTGGTCAGGGGGGTACGAGCAGTACTTC
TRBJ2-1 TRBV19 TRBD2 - CASRLAGRYNEQFF TGTGCCAGTAGACTAGCGGGACGTTACAATGAGCAGTTCTTC
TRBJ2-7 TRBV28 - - CASSLYAGYEQYF TGTGCCAGCAGTTTATATGCAGGATACGAGCAGTACTTC
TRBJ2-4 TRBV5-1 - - CASSLDGQNIQYF TGCGCCAGCAGCTTGGATGGGCAAAACATTCAGTACTTC
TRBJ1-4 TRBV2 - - CASTPWREKLFF TGTGCCAGCACCCCCTGGAGGGAAAAACTGTTTTTT
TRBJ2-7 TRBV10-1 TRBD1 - CASSGTGGVYEQYF TGCGCCAGCAGCGGGACAGGGGGTGTCTACGAGCAGTACTTC
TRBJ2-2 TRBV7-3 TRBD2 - CASSFRGTSGATGELFF TGTGCCAGCAGCTTCAGGGGCACTAGCGGGGCCACCGGGGAGCTGTTTTTT
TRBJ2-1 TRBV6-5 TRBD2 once CASSYSGTRTYNEQFF TGTGCCAGCAGTTACTCCGGGACTAGAACCTACAATGAGCAGTTCTTC
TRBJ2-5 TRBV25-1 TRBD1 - CASSKEGGRGETQYF TGTGCCAGCAGCAAAGAAGGGGGCAGGGGTGAGACCCAGTACTTC
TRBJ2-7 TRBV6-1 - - CASSEFAGIYEQYF TGTGCCAGCAGTGAATTTGCGGGAATCTACGAGCAGTACTTC
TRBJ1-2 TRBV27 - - CASSDGRDYGYTF TGTGCCAGCAGTGACGGGAGGGACTATGGCTACACCTTC
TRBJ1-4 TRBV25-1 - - CASSVQNEKLFF TGTGCCAGCAGTGTTCAGAATGAAAAACTGTTTTTT
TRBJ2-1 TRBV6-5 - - CASSSLVRRRRDEQFF TGTGCCAGCAGTTCCCTGGTTCGGAGAAGGAGGGATGAGCAGTTCTTC
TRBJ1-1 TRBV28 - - CASSRVERERFF TGTGCCAGCAGTCGTGTGGAGAGAGAGAGGTTCTTT
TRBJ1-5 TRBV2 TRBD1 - CATRPRQGSNQPQHF TGTGCCACCCGACCCCGACAGGGAAGCAATCAGCCCCAGCATTTT
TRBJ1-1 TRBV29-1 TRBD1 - CSVVDRGKGTEAFF TGCAGCGTTGTCGACAGGGGAAAGGGCACTGAAGCTTTCTTT
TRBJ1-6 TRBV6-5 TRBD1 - CASSRQGTGDSPLHF TGTGCCAGCAGCCGGCAGGGGACAGGGGATTCACCCCTCCACTTT
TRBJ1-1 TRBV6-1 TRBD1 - CASSERQGWTEAFF TGTGCCAGCAGTGAGAGACAGGGTTGGACTGAAGCTTTCTTT
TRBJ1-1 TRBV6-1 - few CASTPGQRDNTEAFF TGTGCCAGCACTCCGGGACAACGAGACAACACTGAAGCTTTCTTT
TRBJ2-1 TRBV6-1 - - CASSTGMDNEQFF TGTGCCAGCAGTACAGGAATGGACAATGAGCAGTTCTTC
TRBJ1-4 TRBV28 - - CASTSGRGGTNEKLFF TGTGCCAGCACCTCGGGGAGGGGAGGAACTAATGAAAAACTGTTTTTT
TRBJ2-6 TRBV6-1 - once CASSGFVSSGANVLTF TGTGCCAGCAGTGGGTTTGTGAGCTCTGGGGCCAACGTCCTGACTTTC
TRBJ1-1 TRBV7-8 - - CASSWGHPNTEAFF TGTGCCAGCAGCTGGGGACACCCGAACACTGAAGCTTTCTTT
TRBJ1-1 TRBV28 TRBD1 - CASSLGQNYKFEAFF TGTGCCAGCAGTTTGGGACAGAACTACAAGTTTGAAGCTTTCTTT
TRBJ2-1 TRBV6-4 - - CASKRPNRDNYNEQFF TGTGCCAGCAAAAGACCCAACAGGGACAACTACAATGAGCAGTTCTTC
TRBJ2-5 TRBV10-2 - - CASSDPSRQPVMETQYF TGCGCCAGCAGTGACCCCTCTCGACAGCCCGTGATGGAGACCCAGTACTTC